This TCR beta chain was sequenced in a study of blood T cell repertoires in COVID-19. Study summary: PBMCs, B-cell-depleted T cells, or T cells provided the cDNA or gDNA that made up the material.

The study drew participants aged 18 to 89 years from some 25 US areas. Clinical history as reported by participants underpinned cohort assignment. The V gene end was trimmed by 0 bases and the J gene end by 5 bases; junction bases not matched to a gene: 9. This CDR3 spans 17 amino acids. CDR1 and CDR2 (germline): MNHEY, SMNVEV (reference sequence). Per the original data handling: Scientists estimated how many nucleated cells there were by amplifying reference gene primers. The table came from immunoSEQ multiplex PCR; TCRdb's copy has only in-frame clones and leaves some out. The D gene and trimming were derived from the DNA, and the V and J assignments and clone size from that table. The sample includes 210,000 or so clones, approximately 80% of them seen just once.

Sequencing was performed on PBMCs or T cells enriched from blood (not recorded which). The origin of this receptor is a man aged 55 to 70 who had recovered from COVID-19. The chain couples TRBV27 to TRBJ1-2; 10 positions match TRBD1. This CDR3 is CASSLSKGTGEWYGYTF. As DNA, the CDR3 is TGTGCCAGCAGTTTATCGAAGGGGACAGGGGAGTGGTATGGCTACACCTTC.